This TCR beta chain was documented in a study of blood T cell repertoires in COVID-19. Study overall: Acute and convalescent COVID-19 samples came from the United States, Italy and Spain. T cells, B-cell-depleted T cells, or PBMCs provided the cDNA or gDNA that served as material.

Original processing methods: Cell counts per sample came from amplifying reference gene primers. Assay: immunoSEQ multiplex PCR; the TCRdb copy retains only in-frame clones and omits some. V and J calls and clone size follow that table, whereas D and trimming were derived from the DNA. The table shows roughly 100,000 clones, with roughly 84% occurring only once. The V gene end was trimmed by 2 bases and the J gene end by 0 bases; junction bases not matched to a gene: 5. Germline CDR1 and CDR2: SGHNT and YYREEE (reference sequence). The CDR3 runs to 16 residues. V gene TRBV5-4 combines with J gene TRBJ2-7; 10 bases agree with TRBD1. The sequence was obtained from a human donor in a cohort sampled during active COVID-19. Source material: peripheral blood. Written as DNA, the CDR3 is TGTGCCAGCAGCTTCACCCGGACAGGGGGCTCCTACGAGCAGTACTTC. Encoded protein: CASSFTRTGGSYEQYF. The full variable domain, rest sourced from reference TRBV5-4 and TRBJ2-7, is ETGVTQSPTHLIKTRGQQVTLRCSSQSGHNTVSWYQQALGQGPQFIFQYYREEENGRGNFPPRFSGLQFPNYSSELNVNALELDDSALYLCASSFTRTGGSYEQYFGPGTRLTVT.